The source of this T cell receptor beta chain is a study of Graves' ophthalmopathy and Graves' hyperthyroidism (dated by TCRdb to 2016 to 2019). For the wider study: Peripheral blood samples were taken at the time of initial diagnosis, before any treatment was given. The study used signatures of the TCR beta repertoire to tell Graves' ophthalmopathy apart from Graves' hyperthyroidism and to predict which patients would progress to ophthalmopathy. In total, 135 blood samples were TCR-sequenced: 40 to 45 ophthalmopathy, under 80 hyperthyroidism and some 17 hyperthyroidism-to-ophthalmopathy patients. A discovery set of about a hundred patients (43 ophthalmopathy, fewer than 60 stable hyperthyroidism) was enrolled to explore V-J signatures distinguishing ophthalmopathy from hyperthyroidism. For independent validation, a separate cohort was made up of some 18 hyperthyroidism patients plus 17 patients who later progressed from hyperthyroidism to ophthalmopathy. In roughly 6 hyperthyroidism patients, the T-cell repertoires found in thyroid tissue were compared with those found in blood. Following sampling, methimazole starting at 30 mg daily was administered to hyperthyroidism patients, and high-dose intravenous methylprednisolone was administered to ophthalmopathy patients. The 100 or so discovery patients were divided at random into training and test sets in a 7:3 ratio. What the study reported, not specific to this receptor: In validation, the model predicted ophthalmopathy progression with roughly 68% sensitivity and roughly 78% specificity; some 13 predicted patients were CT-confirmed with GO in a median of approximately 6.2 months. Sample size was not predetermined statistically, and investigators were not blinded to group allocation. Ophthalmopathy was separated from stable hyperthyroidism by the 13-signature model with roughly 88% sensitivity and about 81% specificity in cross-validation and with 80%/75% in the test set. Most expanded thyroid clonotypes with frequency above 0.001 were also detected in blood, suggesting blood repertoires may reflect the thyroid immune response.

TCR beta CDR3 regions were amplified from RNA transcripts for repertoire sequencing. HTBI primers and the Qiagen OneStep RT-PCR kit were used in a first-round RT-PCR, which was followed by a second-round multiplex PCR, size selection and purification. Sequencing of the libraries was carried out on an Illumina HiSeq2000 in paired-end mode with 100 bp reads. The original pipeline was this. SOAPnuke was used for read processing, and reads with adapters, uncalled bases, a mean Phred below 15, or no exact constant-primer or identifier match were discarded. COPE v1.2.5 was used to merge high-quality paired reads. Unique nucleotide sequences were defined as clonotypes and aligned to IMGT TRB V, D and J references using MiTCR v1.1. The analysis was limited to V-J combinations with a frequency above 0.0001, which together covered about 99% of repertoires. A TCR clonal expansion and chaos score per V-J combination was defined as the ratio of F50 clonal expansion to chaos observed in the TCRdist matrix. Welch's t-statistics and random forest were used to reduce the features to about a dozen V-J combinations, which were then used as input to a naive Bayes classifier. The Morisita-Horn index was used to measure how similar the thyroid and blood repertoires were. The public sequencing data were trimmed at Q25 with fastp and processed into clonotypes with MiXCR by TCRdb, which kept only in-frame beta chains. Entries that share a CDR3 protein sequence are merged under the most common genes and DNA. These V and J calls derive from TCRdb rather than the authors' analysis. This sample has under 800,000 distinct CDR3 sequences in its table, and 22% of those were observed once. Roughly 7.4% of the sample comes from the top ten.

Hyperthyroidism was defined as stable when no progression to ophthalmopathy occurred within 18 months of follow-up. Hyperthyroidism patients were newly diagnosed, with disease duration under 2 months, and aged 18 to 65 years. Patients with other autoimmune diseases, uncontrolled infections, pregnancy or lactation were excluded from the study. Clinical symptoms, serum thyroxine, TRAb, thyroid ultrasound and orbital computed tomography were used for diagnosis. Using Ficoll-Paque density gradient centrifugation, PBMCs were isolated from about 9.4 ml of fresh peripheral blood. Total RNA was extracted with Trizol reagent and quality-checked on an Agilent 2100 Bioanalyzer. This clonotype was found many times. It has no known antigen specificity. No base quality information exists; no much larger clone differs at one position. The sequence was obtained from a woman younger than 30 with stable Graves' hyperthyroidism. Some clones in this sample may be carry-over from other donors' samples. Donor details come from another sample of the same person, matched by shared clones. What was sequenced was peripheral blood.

The bases are TGTAGCTCTGGCGAGAACACTGAAGCTTTCTTT. This gives the protein CSSGENTEAFF. The chain is assembled from TRBV6-4 and TRBJ1-1; there is no confident call for the D gene. Per the germline V gene, MRHNA is the CDR1 and SNTAGT is the CDR2. Measured from the cysteine to the phenylalanine, the CDR3 is 11 residues long. Only CDR3 DNA is held: 33 bases, read in frame from base 1.